A selection of T cell receptor beta chains follows, all from one sample in a study of regulatory T cells in long-lasting Graves disease. TCRdb ran MiXCR on the multiplex PCR reads and lists one entry per CDR3 protein. In the table there are fewer than 550,000 distinct CDR3 sequences, about 17% of which are singletons. Another study also made use of these data, one on T cells in Graves' hyperthyroidism and ophthalmopathy.

The sample in question was peripheral blood mononuclear cells (PBMCs), obtained at new diagnosis, from a patient treated with antithyroid drugs. These receptors came from a woman aged 18-29 years with Graves disease. Each CDR3 is given with its conserved first and last residue.

>TRBV6-1|TRBJ2-3
CASSATSETLNTQYF
>TRBV20-1|TRBJ2-3
CSAALGQGPQYF
>TRBV5-6|TRBJ2-7
CASSFYEEQYF
>TRBV7-8|TRBJ2-3
CASSFFGATDTQYF
>TRBV7-8|TRBJ1-2
CASSPRTGAGYTF
>TRBV7-8|TRBJ2-3
CASSLFRENTQYF
>TRBV2|TRBJ1-5
CASSENAFSQPQHF
>TRBV27|TRBJ2-2
CASSFGGGGGTGELFF
>TRBV7-2|TRBJ2-1
CASSLVASGRPYNEQFF
>TRBV30|TRBJ1-2
CAWKGGRDYGYTF
>TRBV28|TRBJ2-7
CASSTGLAEGYEQYF
>TRBV25-1|TRBJ2-7
CASSDHLAQYF
>TRBV19|TRBJ1-1
CASSHRGGEGLGTEAFF
>TRBV7-2|TRBJ2-7
CASSQRGGVFSGRARGSSYEQYF
>TRBV27|TRBJ1-2
CASSLGSGSLNGYTF
>TRBV20-1|TRBJ1-6
CSATDRGPSPLHF
>TRBV12-5|TRBJ1-1
CASGFSHRKRTEAFF
>TRBV27|TRBJ1-1
CASRRYNTEAFF
>TRBV30|TRBJ2-5
CAWDRGHGVGGEETQYF
>TRBV18|TRBJ2-7
CASSPGPSEQYF
>TRBV20-1|TRBJ2-1
CSASSYNEQFF
>TRBV19|TRBJ2-1
CASSAGTGVYDEQFF
>TRBV7-7|TRBJ2-1
CASSLSEGSNEQFF
>TRBV13|TRBJ1-2
CASSPDSTGGRDYGYTF
>TRBV7-2|TRBJ2-5
CASSSYSGRTETQYF
>TRBV12-3/TRBV12-4|TRBJ1-1
CASRSAGMNTEAFF
>TRBV3-1|TRBJ1-1
CASSPLRMAFF
>TRBV3-1|TRBJ2-2
CASSHLGLAGAGELFF
>TRBV7-3|TRBJ2-3
CASSLIAGLKDTQYF
>TRBV11-2|TRBJ2-1
CASSLRPGTRTPNEQFF
>TRBV9|TRBJ2-2
CASSPRMAPNTGELFF
>TRBV5-8|TRBJ2-3
CASSLDRGLAGVTQYF
>TRBV6-2/TRBV6-3|TRBJ2-3
CASSERQGGDTQYF
>TRBV18|TRBJ2-7
CASSPRQGRTYEQYF
>TRBV3-1|TRBJ2-7
CASSQDWGQGREQYF
>TRBV20-1|TRBJ2-3
CSAREFGTGGVDTQYF
>TRBV7-2|TRBJ2-2
CASSTSTAGELFF
>TRBV29-1|TRBJ2-2
CSVGGTSKGGELFF
>TRBV3-1|TRBJ2-7
CASSPRRRTVAEQYF
>TRBV3-1|TRBJ2-1
CASSQVGQGSIDEQFF
>TRBV6-2/TRBV6-3|TRBJ1-3
CASSYSWTSSGNTIYF
>TRBV29-1|TRBJ2-1
CSVVGWLGTSASPSENEQFF
>TRBV3-1|TRBJ2-2
CASRDRVAGELFF
>TRBV28|TRBJ1-1
CASTRTGGMMNTEAFF
>TRBV30|TRBJ1-1
CAWSVRGNTDAFF
>TRBV6-2/TRBV6-3|TRBJ2-2
CASSWMFGELFF
>TRBV10-2|TRBJ2-2
CASSFFGTGLRVLFF
>TRBV29-1|TRBJ2-1
CSAAARENTYNEQFF
>TRBV14|TRBJ2-1
CASSQWDPDGEQFF
>TRBV27|TRBJ1-2
CASSNSGANYGYTF
>TRBV12-3/TRBV12-4|TRBJ2-3
CASRTDGRLSTDTQYF
>TRBV10-2|TRBJ2-5
CASSDSSGQQYF
>TRBV7-6|TRBJ2-3
CASSTRGSGMVTDTQYF
>TRBV5-1|TRBJ2-1
CASSLVVAGFGNEQFF
>TRBV6-1|TRBJ2-2
CASKDRKTGELFF
>TRBV29-1|TRBJ2-7
CSARQDPYEQYF
>TRBV10-3|TRBJ2-3
CAISESRDTQYF
>TRBV2|TRBJ2-1
CASSVGAGSTYNEQFF
>TRBV20-1|TRBJ2-7
CSARFGLRYEQYF
>TRBV9|TRBJ2-2
CASSVGLGLVVSNTGELFF